The entry below describes one T cell receptor beta chain. What it binds is unknown. PCR employed 60 Vbeta and 13 Jbeta primers. Profiling relied on immunoSEQ multiplex PCR, and the TCRdb table lists in-frame clones only, not all of them. In the table there are around 200,000 clones, approximately 80% of which are singletons. These data come from a study of cytomegalovirus exposure and HLA in healthy donors. Study-wide findings and caveats: A later analysis reportedly identified an Asian-associated ancestry cluster as carrying fewer N-insertions than the approximately 710-donor mean. The productive fraction for most TCR beta V segments was about 90% or about 30% in an earlier analysis.

There were likely unrecorded immune exposures, though donors were nominally healthy when sampled. The germline V and J ends were trimmed by 3 bases and 7 bases, with 13 bases remaining between them. In germline, CDR1 is SNHLY, CDR2 FYNNEI. The CDR3 loop spans 14 amino acids. The chain links TRBV2 to TRBJ1-5; D is perhaps TRBD1 (6 bases). The clonotype originates from a girl aged 2 to 10 in good health and CMV-seronegative. The sample comprised PBMCs. The CDR3 sequence: CASSDQGTRQPQHF. The CDR3 region has the DNA TGTGCCAGCAGTGACCAGGGGACCCGGCAGCCCCAGCATTTT.